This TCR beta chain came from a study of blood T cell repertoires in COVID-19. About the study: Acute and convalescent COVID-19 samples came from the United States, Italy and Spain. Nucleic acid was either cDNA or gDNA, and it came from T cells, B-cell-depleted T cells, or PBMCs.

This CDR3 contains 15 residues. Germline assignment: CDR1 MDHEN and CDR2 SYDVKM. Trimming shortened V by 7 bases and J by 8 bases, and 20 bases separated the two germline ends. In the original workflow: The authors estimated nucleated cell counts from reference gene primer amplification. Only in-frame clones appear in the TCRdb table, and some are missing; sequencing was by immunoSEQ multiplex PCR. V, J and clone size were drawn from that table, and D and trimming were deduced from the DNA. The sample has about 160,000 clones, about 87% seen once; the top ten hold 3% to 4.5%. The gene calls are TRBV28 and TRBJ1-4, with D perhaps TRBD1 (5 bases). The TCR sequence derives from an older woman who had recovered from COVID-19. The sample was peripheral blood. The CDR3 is CASTAGGLGAEKLFF. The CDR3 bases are TGTGCCAGCACCGCGGGGGGTTTGGGAGCCGAAAAACTGTTTTTT.